These 32 T cell receptor beta chains were sequenced from one sample in a study of blood T cells in healthy people across ages. With a J-beta primer mix and a sample-barcoded 5' primer, a second PCR ran about 7 to 12 cycles. TCRdb reanalysed the 5' RACE reads using MiXCR and keeps one entry per CDR3 protein. The sample has about 1.8 million distinct CDR3 sequences, 49% seen once. Sequenced material: blood. The receptors shown here come from a woman aged 40 to 50 in good health.

The chain combines TRBV6-2 or TRBV6-3 with TRBJ2-1; possibly TRBD2 for D (6 bases). The V gene lost 6 bases and the J gene lost 1 base, with 13 bases spanning the gap. This CDR3 spans 15 amino acids. Germline V CDR1 and CDR2: MNHEY, SVGEGT. The CDR3 nucleotides read TGTGCCAGCAGATATGGAGGGGCATCCTACAATGAGCAGTTCTTC. This encodes CASRYGGASYNEQFF.

The rearrangement links TRBV6-1 to TRBJ2-5, with D perhaps TRBD1 or TRBD2 (5 bases each). CDR3 size: 14 residues. The V gene lost 6 bases and the J gene lost 5 bases, with 16 bases spanning the gap. Germline CDR1 reads MNHNS; CDR2 reads SASEGT. CDR3 nucleotides: TGTGCCAGCAGCAGGGAGTCGATCGGGGAGACCCAGTACTTC. It yields the protein CASSRESIGETQYF.

This chain uses TRBV7-2 with TRBJ2-2; 11 nucleotides agree with TRBD2. The CDR3 is 16 amino acids. Germline loops: CDR1 SGHTA, CDR2 FQGNSA. Trimming took 5 bases from V and 4 from J; bases not matched to a gene: 6. Here the CDR3 reads CASSRTLAGGTGELFF. CDR3 DNA: TGTGCCAGCAGCCGTACCCTAGCGGGGGGCACCGGGGAGCTGTTTTTT.

Remarks on this clonotype: A junction boundary mismatches the germline segment, possibly from a read error. V and J are TRBV4-2 and TRBJ1-2, with 7 nucleotides matching TRBD1. The CDR3 contains 13 residues. CDR1 is LGHNA, CDR2 YNFKEQ, per germline. The CDR3 DNA reads TGTGCCAGCAGCCACCGACAGGGTGATGGCCACACCTTC. It specifies CASSHRQGDGHTF.

The V gene is TRBV2, the J gene TRBJ2-1; the match to TRBD2 covers 11 bases. Trimming took 6 bases from V and 3 from J; bases not matched to a gene: 4. In germline, CDR1 is SNHLY, CDR2 FYNNEI. There are 15 residues in the CDR3. CDR3 sequence (DNA): TGTGCCAGCAGGAATAGCGGGGGGGACTACAATGAGCAGTTCTTC. Translated, it gives CASRNSGGDYNEQFF.

V usage is TRBV4-1 and J usage is TRBJ1-2, with TRBD1 identical over 9 bases. The germline V gene has CDR1 MGHRA and CDR2 YSYEKL. V shed 0 bases, J shed 7 bases, and the junction held 12 bases outside the gene matches. The CDR3 extends over 17 amino acids. The CDR3 region has the DNA TGCGCCAGCAGCCAAGAGAGTGGGGACAGGGCGAGTGGTGGCTACACCTTC. This translates into CASSQESGDRASGGYTF.

The chain links TRBV20-1 to TRBJ1-2; D might be TRBD1 (6 bases). V lost 3 bases to trimming and J lost 4 bases, with 12 bases between them. The CDR3 has 13 residues. Germline CDR1 DFQATT, CDR2 SNEGSKA (reference sequence). CDR3 coding DNA: TGCAGTGCTAGTTTAGGAGGGGGCTATGGCTACACCTTC. Amino acids: CSASLGGGYGYTF.

The sample holds a few counts of this clonotype. The chain is built from TRBV12-3 or TRBV12-4 and TRBJ2-1; 10 bases agree with TRBD2. The CDR3 has 21 amino acids. Trimming at V came to 6 bases and at J to 6 bases, leaving 26 bases not matched to a gene. Here the CDR3 reads CASSRSFPLAGARVRLNEQFF. The CDR3 coding sequence is TGTGCCAGCAGCCGTAGCTTCCCTCTAGCGGGGGCAAGGGTTCGTCTCAATGAGCAGTTCTTC.

The V and J genes are TRBV6-2 or TRBV6-3 and TRBJ1-2, with D maybe TRBD1 (6 bases). V dropped 6 bases and J dropped 8 bases, with 13 bases sitting between them. Germline V gene sequence: CDR1 MNHEY, CDR2 SVGEGT. The CDR3 runs to 12 residues. This CDR3 reads CASRRGQQGYTF. The CDR3 bases are TGTGCCAGCAGACGTGGACAGCAGGGCTACACCTTC.

This sequence joins TRBV7-3 and TRBJ2-3; a weak D match, TRBD1 (5 bases). This CDR3 is built from 13 residues. Trimming pared 7 bases from V and 1 base from J, leaving 9 bases between. Germline CDR1 reads SGHTA; CDR2 reads FQGTGA. The CDR3 loop reads CASKGFCTDTQYF. The CDR3 DNA is TGTGCCAGCAAGGGGTTTTGCACAGATACGCAGTATTTT. The full variable domain, its missing parts supplied by reference TRBV7-3 and TRBJ2-3, is GAGVSQTPSNKVTEKGKYVELRCDPISGHTALYWYRQSLGQGPEFLIYFQGTGAADDSGLPNDRFFAVRPEGSVSTLKIQRTERGDSAVYLCASKGFCTDTQYFGPGTRLTVL.

The genes are TRBV6-1 and TRBJ2-7; 7 nucleotides line up with TRBD1. The J call is doubtful: the DNA matches TRBJ2-5 better. Germline V lookup: CDR1 MNHNS, CDR2 SASEGT. The CDR3 runs 18 residues. The DNA of the CDR3 is TGTGCCAGCAGTGCCGACAGGGTCAACGTCGTTATTTCGGAGACCCAGTACTTC. Residues: CASSADRVNVVISETQYF.

CDR3 DNA: TGCAGCGTGCAGGGTTTTTGGGCAGATACGCAGTATTTT. Translation: CSVQGFWADTQYF. The V gene is TRBV29-1, the J gene TRBJ2-3; a possible D gene is TRBD1 (5 bases). The V end lost 6 bases, the J end lost 4 bases, and 14 bases lay between the germline ends. The CDR3 covers 13 residues. Looked up from germline, CDR1 is SQVTM and CDR2 is ANQGSEA.

V and J are TRBV6-2 or TRBV6-3 and TRBJ2-1, with TRBD2 matching over 10 bases. Unmatched junction bases numbered 9, after V lost 5 bases and J lost 5 bases. The CDR3 loop spans 16 amino acids. The germline V gene encodes CDR1 MNHEY and CDR2 SVGEGT. The CDR3: CASSLPLAGRNNEQFF. As DNA, the CDR3 is TGTGCCAGCAGTCTTCCACTAGCGGGGAGGAACAATGAGCAGTTCTTC.

This clonotype was seen a few times. The chain links TRBV27 to TRBJ2-1; 7 bases map to TRBD1. Germline V gene lookup returns CDR1 MNHEY and CDR2 SMNVEV (reference sequence). The V gene end was trimmed by 5 bases and the J gene end by 12 bases; junction bases not matched to a gene: 19. The CDR3 spans 16 residues. In DNA form, the CDR3 reads TGTGCCAGCAGTGCTTGGACAGGTGTACTTGATTATGTGCAGTTCTTC. This codes for CASSAWTGVLDYVQFF.

The chain uses TRBV6-2 or TRBV6-3 and TRBJ2-7; TRBD1 matches at 7 bases. The CDR3 covers 13 residues. The germline gives CDR1 MNHEY, CDR2 SVGEGT. Germline trimming cut 8 bases from V and 6 bases from J; bases unmatched to any gene: 10. The CDR3 spells CASGHRQGSEQYF. CDR3 nucleotides: TGTGCCAGCGGACACCGACAGGGCTCCGAGCAGTACTTC.

The rearrangement links TRBV12-3 or TRBV12-4 to TRBJ1-2; D is uncertain. This CDR3 is built from 15 residues. V lost 6 bases, J lost 2 bases, and 16 bases lay in between. The CDR3 region is CASRPSEKRNYGYTF. CDR3 sequence (DNA): TGTGCCAGCAGGCCATCTGAAAAGCGGAACTATGGCTACACCTTC.

The V and J genes are TRBV28 and TRBJ2-3, with D unresolved. CDR1 and CDR2 (germline): MDHEN, SYDVKM. The ends were cut back, 6 bases at V and 3 bases at J, with 13 bases in the middle. There are 14 residues in the CDR3. Here the CDR3 DNA reads TGTGCCAGCAGGTCATTCGACCTTACAGATACGCAGTATTTT. It translates to CASRSFDLTDTQYF.

The chain has TRBV5-1 and TRBJ2-1, with 7 nucleotides matching TRBD2. CDR1 and CDR2 (germline): SGHRS, YFSETQ. J gave up 10 bases and V 4 bases, and 8 bases lay outside the gene matches. The CDR3 extends over 13 amino acids. The CDR3 coding sequence is TGCGCCAGCAGCATAGGGACTACGGGGGAGCAGTTCTTC. It translates to CASSIGTTGEQFF.

The chain couples TRBV12-3 or TRBV12-4 to TRBJ2-5; TRBD1 matches 7 bases. V was clipped by 6 bases and J by 2 bases; unmatched bases: 3. This CDR3 contains 13 residues. The CDR3 nucleotides are TGTGCCAGCAGGACAGGGCCTCAAGAGACCCAGTACTTC. Translation gives CASRTGPQETQYF.

Remarks on this clonotype: One end of the junction fails to match germline, which may point to a read error. This chain uses TRBV15 with TRBJ2-5; 7 bases map to TRBD1. CDR3 size: 14 residues. Germline V gene sequence: CDR1 LNHNV, CDR2 YYDKDF (reference sequence). Here the CDR3 reads CANSKRQGSETQYF. CDR3 coding DNA: TGTGCCAACAGCAAACGACAGGGTTCAGAGACCCAGTACTTC.

This chain links TRBV18 with TRBJ2-7; D is undetermined. Trimming pared 6 bases from V and 0 bases from J, leaving 18 bases between. Germline V gene data show CDR1 as KGHSH and CDR2 as LQKENI. The CDR3 loop spans 16 amino acids. DNA for the CDR3: TGTGCCAGCTCTGTACCCCGTGGCCAGCGCTCCTACGAGCAGTACTTC. Its translation is CASSVPRGQRSYEQYF.

The V call is TRBV18, the J call TRBJ2-7; no clear D gene. Germline assignment: CDR1 KGHSH and CDR2 LQKENI. The CDR3 consists of 11 residues. The ends were cut back, 3 bases at V and 5 bases at J, with 5 bases in the middle. The DNA for the CDR3 is TGTGCCAGCTCACCCTTTGACGAGCAGTACTTC. The encoded protein is CASSPFDEQYF. The complete variable domain, with remaining parts taken from reference TRBV18 and TRBJ2-7, reads NAGVMQNPRHLVRRRGQEARLRCSPMKGHSHVYWYRQLPEEGLKFMVYLQKENIIDESGMPKERFSAEFPKEGPSILRIQQVVRGDSAAYFCASSPFDEQYFGPGTRLTVT.

The J gene is TRBJ2-5, the V gene TRBV4-1, with D unclear. The germline V gene encodes CDR1 MGHRA and CDR2 YSYEKL. Trimming removed 0 bases from V and 1 base from J, with 12 bases in between. This CDR3 contains 16 residues. The CDR3 DNA is TGCGCCAGCAGCCAAGATCCATCCGGGTTCCAAGAGACCCAGTACTTC. Protein product: CASSQDPSGFQETQYF.

The rearrangement joins TRBV29-1 to TRBJ1-2; possible D gene TRBD1, 5 bases. V lost 7 bases to trimming and J lost 3 bases, with 9 bases between them. Per germline, CDR1 SQVTM and CDR2 ANQGSEA. This CDR3 region has 11 residues. The CDR3, as DNA: TGCAGCGACCGGGGCGACTATGGCTACACCTTC. Translating it yields CSDRGDYGYTF.

V and J are TRBV20-1 and TRBJ2-4; 11 bases fit TRBD1. This CDR3 region has 18 residues. Germline values: CDR1 DFQATT, CDR2 SNEGSKA (reference sequence). V shed 6 bases, J shed 3 bases, and the junction held 16 bases outside the gene matches. CDR3 loop: CSAPGQGAAVRVKNIQYF. The CDR3 nucleotides are TGCAGTGCCCCTGGACAGGGGGCGGCGGTTCGGGTCAAAAACATTCAGTACTTC.

This clonotype was detected only a few times. The chain carries TRBV28 and TRBJ2-3; no definite D call. Deletions cut 8 bases from V and 4 bases from J, with 25 bases between. Germline values: CDR1 MDHEN, CDR2 SYDVKM. This CDR3 spans 17 amino acids. CDR3 nucleotides: TGTGCCAGCCGCAATCTCCGGGCGGTGAGGATTGCAGATACGCAGTATTTT. It codes for CASRNLRAVRIADTQYF. The full variable domain, with the rest looked up from reference TRBV28 and TRBJ2-3, is DVKVTQSSRYLVKRTGEKVFLECVQDMDHENMFWYRQDPGLGLRLIYFSYDVKMKEKGDIPEGYSVSREKKERFSLILESASTNQTSMYLCASRNLRAVRIADTQYFGPGTRLTVL.

This clonotype was observed a handful of times. The chain uses TRBV12-3 or TRBV12-4 and TRBJ1-2; D is uncertain. V was trimmed by 5 bases and J by 5 bases, leaving 12 bases between them. The CDR3 runs 13 residues. DNA of the CDR3: TGTGCCAGCAGTCGGACGGCCTTTTATGGCTACACCTTC. Protein sequence: CASSRTAFYGYTF.

The DNA of the CDR3 is TGCAGTGCTAGTATAGCGGGGGTAGCAGATACGCAGTATTTT. Amino acids: CSASIAGVADTQYF. This chain joins TRBV20-1 and TRBJ2-3, with 9 bases lining up with TRBD2. V was clipped by 3 bases and J by 4 bases; unmatched bases: 5. The CDR3 runs to 14 residues. In germline, CDR1 is DFQATT, CDR2 SNEGSKA (reference sequence).

This clonotype came up a few times. CDR3 residues: CASTPGSFSYEQYF. For the CDR3, the DNA is TGTGCCAGCACTCCGGGATCTTTCTCCTACGAGCAGTACTTC. V is TRBV28 and J is TRBJ2-4, with D possibly matching TRBD2 (5 bases). Judging by the DNA end, TRBJ2-7 fits better; the J call may be wrong. CDR1 is MDHEN, CDR2 SYDVKM, per germline. The CDR3 length is 14 residues.

Written as DNA, the CDR3 is TGTGCCAGCCGCAGCGCAGGTCCCTCAGATACGCAGTATTTT. Translation gives CASRSAGPSDTQYF. The J gene is TRBJ2-3, the V gene TRBV6-1; D unresolved. The germline CDR1 and CDR2 sequences are MNHNS and SASEGT. Trimming removed 8 bases from V and 4 bases from J, with 16 bases in between. The CDR3 has 14 residues.

This clonotype showed up many times. V and J are TRBV4-3 and TRBJ2-7; D remains ambiguous. The germline gives CDR1 LGHNA, CDR2 YSLEER. The CDR3 is made up of 13 amino acids. Trimming removed 1 base at V and 0 bases at J, with 4 bases between. CDR3 protein: CASSQGLSYEQYF. In DNA, the CDR3 is TGCGCCAGCAGCCAAGGTCTCTCCTACGAGCAGTACTTC.

The CDR3 nucleotides read TGCAGCGTCCGAGGACAGGGGAGCGAGCAGTACTTC. Translating gives CSVRGQGSEQYF. The chain uses TRBV29-1 and TRBJ2-5, with TRBD1 matching over 9 bases. Matching the DNA end better, TRBJ2-7 makes the J call doubtful. The length of the CDR3 is 12 residues. Germline V gives CDR1 SQVTM, CDR2 ANQGSEA.